This T cell receptor (beta chain) was sequenced in a study of cytomegalovirus exposure and HLA in healthy donors. V lost 4 bases, J lost 5 bases, and 14 bases lay in between. There are 13 residues in the CDR3. Germline-derived CDR1 and CDR2 are SQVTM and ANQGSEA. Donors were ostensibly healthy at sampling, although undocumented immune exposures were probable. Amplification used 60 Vbeta primers and 13 Jbeta primers. Study processing details: Later analysis identified tens of millions of unique TCR beta chains, approximately 11 million shared. Sequencing was performed with immunoSEQ multiplex PCR; in TCRdb, only in-frame clones are kept and a portion is missing. V and J calls and clone size come straight from that table; D and trimming were deduced from the DNA. The sample lists about 140,000 clones, around 10% occurring once.

The clonotype comes from a male donor in good health and CMV-seronegative. The gene calls are TRBV29-1 and TRBJ1-2; TRBD1 might be the D (6 bases). The sequenced material came from PBMCs. The CDR3 protein is CSVGTDNEYGYTF. The CDR3 region has the DNA TGCAGCGTTGGGACAGACAATGAATATGGCTACACCTTC.